One T cell receptor beta chain is described in this entry. Antigen specificity is unknown. One junction end does not reproduce the germline sequence, and a read error may be involved. The sample holds other DNA sequences that translate to the same CDR3. The data are from a study of OX40 agonist ivuxolimab in advanced cancers. Whole-study results and caveats: CD4+ and CD8+ blood T cells expanded clonally by week 6 at 0.1 to 3.0 mg/kg.

The assay was immunoSEQ multiplex PCR, and TCRdb's table has in-frame clones only and misses some. This table has 80,000 or so clones, roughly 85% appearing once. Looked up from germline, CDR1 is MNHEY and CDR2 is SVGAGI. CDR3 length: 14 residues. This clonotype was sampled from an adult with an advanced solid tumor such as melanoma, head and neck, liver or kidney cancer. This chain connects TRBV6-5 to TRBJ1-5; TRBD1 aligns across 8 bases. The source material was CD4+ or CD8+ T cells sorted from blood, sampled in a trial of the OX40 agonist ivuxolimab. The CDR3 protein is CATGTGSGNQPQHF. DNA of the CDR3: TGTGCCACCGGGACAGGATCAGGCAATCAGCCCCAGCATTTC.